This T cell receptor beta chain was identified during a study of PD-L1 blockade in urothelial cancer. Overall study: Enrolled patients had been treated previously with 0 to 3 chemotherapy regimens. At 6 weeks and at 3 weeks (second dose) after treatment start, blood was analyzed.

Templates that were synthetic TCR analogs were spiked into each PCR. Measured with immunoSEQ multiplex PCR; TCRdb has only the in-frame clones, and not every one. Found here are 45,000 to 50,000 clones, roughly 88% of them singletons; the top ten hold about 4%. The cohort comprised individuals with locally advanced or metastatic urothelial carcinoma. The V and J ends lost 6 bases and 3 bases, in that order; junction bases with no gene match: 7. Per germline, CDR1 SQVTM and CDR2 ANQGSEA. The CDR3 contains 13 residues. This rearrangement joins TRBV29-1 to TRBJ1-1, with 7 positions matching TRBD1. The starting material was PBMCs, obtained around atezolizumab (anti-PD-L1) treatment. The sequence was collected from a man older than 75 with urothelial cancer. CDR3 nucleotide sequence: TGCAGCGTCAAATACAGGGGAGACACTGAAGCTTTCTTT. Protein sequence: CSVKYRGDTEAFF.